This T cell receptor beta chain stems from a study of T cell responses to AZD1222 COVID-19 vaccine. The study, taken as a whole, reports: No day 14 peak samples; only post-peak repertoires were characterized. Unmutated variant regions are reportedly the target of nearly half of TCRs that are spike-specific. There were mostly white British donors and more females than males, and clonal diversity was possibly underestimated. Of the AZD1222 recipients, only 5 to 7 were seropositive at baseline.

In regard to this clone: The antigen remains undetermined.

The J segment lost 6 bases and the V segment lost 0 bases, leaving 1 base of the junction unmatched. This CDR3 region has 15 residues. Germline V gene lookup returns CDR1 MNHEY and CDR2 SVGAGI. Only in-frame clones appear in the TCRdb table, and some are missing; sequencing was by immunoSEQ multiplex PCR. The sample holds approximately 150,000 clones; about 93% are singletons and the top ten take 4%. This TCR was sampled from an adult who received the AZD1222 COVID-19 vaccine. The starting material was peripheral blood, obtained 28 days after the second AZD1222 dose. The chain joins TRBV6-5 to TRBJ2-3, with TRBD2 matching over 12 bases. In nucleotides, the CDR3 is TGTGCCAGCAGTTACTCGACTAGCGGGGGCGATACGCAGTATTTT. Encoded protein: CASSYSTSGGDTQYF.